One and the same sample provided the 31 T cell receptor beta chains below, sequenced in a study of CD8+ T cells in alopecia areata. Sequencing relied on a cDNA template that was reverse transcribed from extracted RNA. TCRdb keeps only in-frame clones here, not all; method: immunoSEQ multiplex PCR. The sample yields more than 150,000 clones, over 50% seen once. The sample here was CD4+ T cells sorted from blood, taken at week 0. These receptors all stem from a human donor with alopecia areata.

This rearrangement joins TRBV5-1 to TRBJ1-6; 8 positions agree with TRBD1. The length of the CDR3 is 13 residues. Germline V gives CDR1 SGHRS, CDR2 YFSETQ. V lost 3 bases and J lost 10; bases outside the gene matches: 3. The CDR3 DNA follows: TGCGCCAGCAGCTACAGGGGGGACTCACCCCTCCACTTT. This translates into CASSYRGDSPLHF.

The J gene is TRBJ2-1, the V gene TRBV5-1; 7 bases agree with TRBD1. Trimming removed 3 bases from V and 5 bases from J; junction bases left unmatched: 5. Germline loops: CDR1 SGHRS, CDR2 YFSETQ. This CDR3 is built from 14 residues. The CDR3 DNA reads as TGCGCCAGCAGCTCGGGACAGAGAAACAATGAGCAGTTCTTC. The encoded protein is CASSSGQRNNEQFF. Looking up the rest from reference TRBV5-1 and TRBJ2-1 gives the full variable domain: KAGVTQTPRYLIKTRGQQVTLSCSPISGHRSVSWYQQTPGQGLQFLFEYFSETQRNKGNFPGRFSGRQFSNSRSEMNVSTLELGDSALYLCASSSGQRNNEQFFGPGTRLTVL.

The CDR3 DNA is TGCAGTGTTCGGGGGTTCTATGGCTACACCTTC. Translating it yields CSVRGFYGYTF. The rearrangement uses TRBV20-1 and TRBJ1-2; D is perhaps TRBD1 (5 bases). The CDR3 is made up of 11 amino acids. Between the trimmed V and J ends, which lost 7 bases and 4 bases, there was a span of 10 bases. The V gene's germline CDR1 is DFQATT and CDR2 SNEGSKA (reference sequence).

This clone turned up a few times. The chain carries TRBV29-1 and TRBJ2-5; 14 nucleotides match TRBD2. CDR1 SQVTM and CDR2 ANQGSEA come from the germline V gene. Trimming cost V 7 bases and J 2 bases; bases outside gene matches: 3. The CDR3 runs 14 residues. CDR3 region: CSARTSGGQETQYF. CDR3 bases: TGCAGCGCCAGGACTAGCGGGGGGCAAGAGACCCAGTACTTC.

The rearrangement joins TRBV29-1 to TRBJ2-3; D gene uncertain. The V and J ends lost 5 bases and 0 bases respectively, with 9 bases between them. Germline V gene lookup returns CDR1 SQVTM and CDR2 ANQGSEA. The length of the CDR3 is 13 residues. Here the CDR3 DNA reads TGCAGCGTTCACGGACGGAGCACAGATACGCAGTATTTT. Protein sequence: CSVHGRSTDTQYF.

This CDR3 reads CASSEAGRALNEQFF. The CDR3 bases are TGTGCCAGCAGTGAAGCGGGCAGGGCCCTCAATGAGCAGTTCTTC. The chain recombines TRBV6-1 with TRBJ2-1, with D maybe TRBD1 (5 bases). V was shortened by 0 bases and J by 6 bases, with 12 bases between the two germline ends. The CDR3 consists of 15 residues. Germline lookup yields CDR1 MNHNS and CDR2 SASEGT.

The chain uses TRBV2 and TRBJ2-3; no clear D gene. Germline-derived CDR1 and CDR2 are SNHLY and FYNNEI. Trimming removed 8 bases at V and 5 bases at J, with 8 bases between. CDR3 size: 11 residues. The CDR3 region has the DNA TGTGCCAGCTCGGAGCGAGATACGCAGTATTTT. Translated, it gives CASSERDTQYF.

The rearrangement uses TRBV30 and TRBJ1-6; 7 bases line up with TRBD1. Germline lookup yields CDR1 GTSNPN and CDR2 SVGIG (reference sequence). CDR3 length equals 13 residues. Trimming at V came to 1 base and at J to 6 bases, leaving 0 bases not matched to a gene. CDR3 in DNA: TGTGCCTGGAGTGCAGGGGGTAATTCACCCCTCCACTTT. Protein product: CAWSAGGNSPLHF.

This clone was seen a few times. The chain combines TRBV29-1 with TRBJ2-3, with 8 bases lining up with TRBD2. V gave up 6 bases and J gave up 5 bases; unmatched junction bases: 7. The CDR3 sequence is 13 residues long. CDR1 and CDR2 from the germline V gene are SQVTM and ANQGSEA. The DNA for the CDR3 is TGCAGCGTCCGACGGGGGGGTATAGATACGCAGTATTTT. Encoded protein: CSVRRGGIDTQYF.

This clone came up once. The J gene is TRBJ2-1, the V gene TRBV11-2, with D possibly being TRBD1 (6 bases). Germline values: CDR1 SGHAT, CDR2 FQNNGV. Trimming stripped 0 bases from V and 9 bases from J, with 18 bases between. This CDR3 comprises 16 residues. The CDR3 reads CASSLDPARGSSEQFF. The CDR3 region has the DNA TGTGCCAGCAGCTTAGACCCCGCGAGGGGGTCAAGTGAGCAGTTCTTC.

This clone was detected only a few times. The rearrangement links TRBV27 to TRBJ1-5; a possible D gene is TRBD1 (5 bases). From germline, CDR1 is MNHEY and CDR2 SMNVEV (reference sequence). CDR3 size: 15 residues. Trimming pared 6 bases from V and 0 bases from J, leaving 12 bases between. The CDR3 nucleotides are TGTGCCAGCAGCCCTTGGGGCTATAGCAATCAGCCCCAGCATTTT. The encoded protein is CASSPWGYSNQPQHF.

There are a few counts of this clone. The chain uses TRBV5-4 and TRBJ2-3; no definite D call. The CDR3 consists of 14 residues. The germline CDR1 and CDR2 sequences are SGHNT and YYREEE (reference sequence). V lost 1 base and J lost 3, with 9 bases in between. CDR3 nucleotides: TGTGCCAGCAGCTTGAGGATTTCGACAGATACGCAGTATTTT. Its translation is CASSLRISTDTQYF.

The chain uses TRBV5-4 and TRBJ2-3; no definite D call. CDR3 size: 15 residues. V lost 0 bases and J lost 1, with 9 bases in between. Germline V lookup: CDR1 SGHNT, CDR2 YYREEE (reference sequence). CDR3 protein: CASSLVAKGTDTQYF. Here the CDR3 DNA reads TGTGCCAGCAGCTTGGTGGCGAAGGGCACAGATACGCAGTATTTT.

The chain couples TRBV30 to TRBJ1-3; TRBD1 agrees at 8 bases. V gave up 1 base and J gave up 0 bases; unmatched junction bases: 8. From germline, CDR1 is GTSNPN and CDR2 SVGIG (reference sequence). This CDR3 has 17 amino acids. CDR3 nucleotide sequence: TGTGCCTGGAGTGCACGAGACAGGGGAGGCTCTGGAAACACCATATATTTT. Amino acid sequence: CAWSARDRGGSGNTIYF.

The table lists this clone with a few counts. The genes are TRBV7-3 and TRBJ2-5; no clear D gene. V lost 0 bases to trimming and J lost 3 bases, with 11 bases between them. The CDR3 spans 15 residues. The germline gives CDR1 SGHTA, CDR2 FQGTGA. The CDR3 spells CASSLTGVREETQYF. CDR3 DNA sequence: TGTGCCAGCAGCTTAACGGGCGTCCGCGAAGAGACCCAGTACTTC. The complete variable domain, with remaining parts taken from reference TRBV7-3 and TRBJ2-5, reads GAGVSQTPSNKVTEKGKYVELRCDPISGHTALYWYRQSLGQGPEFLIYFQGTGAADDSGLPNDRFFAVRPEGSVSTLKIQRTERGDSAVYLCASSLTGVREETQYFGPGTRLLVL.

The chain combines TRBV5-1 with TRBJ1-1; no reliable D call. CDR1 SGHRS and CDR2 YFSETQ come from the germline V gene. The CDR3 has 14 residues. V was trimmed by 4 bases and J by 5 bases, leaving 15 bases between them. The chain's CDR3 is CASSINPGLTEAFF. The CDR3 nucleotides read TGCGCCAGCAGCATAAACCCGGGGTTAACTGAAGCTTTCTTT.

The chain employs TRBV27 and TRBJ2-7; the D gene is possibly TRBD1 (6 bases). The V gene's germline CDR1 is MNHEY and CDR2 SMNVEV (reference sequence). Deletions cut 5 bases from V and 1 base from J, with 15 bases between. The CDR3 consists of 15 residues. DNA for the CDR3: TGTGCCAGCAGTCGTACAGGGTATGGGTCCTACGAGCAGTACTTC. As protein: CASSRTGYGSYEQYF.

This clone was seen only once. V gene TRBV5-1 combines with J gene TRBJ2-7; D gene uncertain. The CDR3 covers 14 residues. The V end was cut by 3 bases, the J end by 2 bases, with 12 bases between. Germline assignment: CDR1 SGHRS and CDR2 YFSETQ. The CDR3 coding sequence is TGCGCCAGCAGCTGGGCTCGGGCTCCCTACGAGCAGTACTTC. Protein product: CASSWARAPYEQYF.

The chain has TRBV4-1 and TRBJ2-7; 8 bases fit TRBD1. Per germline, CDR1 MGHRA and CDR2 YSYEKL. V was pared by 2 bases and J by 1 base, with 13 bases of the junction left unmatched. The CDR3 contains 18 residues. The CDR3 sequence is CASSQPNPGTGDSYEQYF. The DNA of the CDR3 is TGCGCCAGCAGCCAACCCAACCCCGGGACAGGCGATTCCTACGAGCAGTACTTC.

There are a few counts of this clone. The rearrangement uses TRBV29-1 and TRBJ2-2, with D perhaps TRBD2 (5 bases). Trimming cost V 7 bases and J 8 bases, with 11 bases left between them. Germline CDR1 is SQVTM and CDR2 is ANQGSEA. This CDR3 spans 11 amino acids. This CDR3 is CSAGGRGELFF. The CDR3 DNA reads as TGCAGCGCCGGCGGGCGGGGGGAGCTGTTTTTT.

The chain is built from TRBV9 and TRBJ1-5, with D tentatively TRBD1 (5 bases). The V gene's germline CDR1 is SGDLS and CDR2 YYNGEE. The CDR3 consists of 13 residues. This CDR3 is CPPPGGCNQPQHF. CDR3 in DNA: TGTCCTCCCCCGGGGGGTTGCAATCAGCCCCAGCATTTT.

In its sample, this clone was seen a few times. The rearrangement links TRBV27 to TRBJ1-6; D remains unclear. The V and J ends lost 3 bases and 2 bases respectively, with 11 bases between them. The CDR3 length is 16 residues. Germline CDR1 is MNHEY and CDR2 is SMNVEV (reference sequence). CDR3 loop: CASSFLRATYNSPLHF. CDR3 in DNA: TGTGCCAGCAGTTTTCTGAGGGCAACCTATAATTCACCCCTCCACTTT.

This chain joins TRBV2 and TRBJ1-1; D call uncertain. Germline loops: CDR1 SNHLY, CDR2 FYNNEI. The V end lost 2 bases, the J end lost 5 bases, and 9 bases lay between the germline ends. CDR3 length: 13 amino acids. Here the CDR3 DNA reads TGTGCCAGCAGTGAAACGGGGTGGACTGAAGCTTTCTTT. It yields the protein CASSETGWTEAFF.

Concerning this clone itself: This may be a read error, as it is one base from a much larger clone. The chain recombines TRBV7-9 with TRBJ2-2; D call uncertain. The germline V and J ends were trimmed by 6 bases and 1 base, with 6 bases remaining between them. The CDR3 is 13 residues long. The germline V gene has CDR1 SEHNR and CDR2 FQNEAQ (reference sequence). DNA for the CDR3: TGTGCCAGCAGTACAAAGAACACCGGGGAGCTGTTTTTT. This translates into CASSTKNTGELFF.

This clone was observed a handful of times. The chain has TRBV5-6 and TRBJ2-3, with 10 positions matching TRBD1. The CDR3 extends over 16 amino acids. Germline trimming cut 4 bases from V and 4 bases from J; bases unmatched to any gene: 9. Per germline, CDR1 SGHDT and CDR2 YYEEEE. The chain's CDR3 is CASSIPTGGRADTQYF. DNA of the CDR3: TGTGCCAGCAGCATCCCGACAGGGGGCAGGGCAGATACGCAGTATTTT.

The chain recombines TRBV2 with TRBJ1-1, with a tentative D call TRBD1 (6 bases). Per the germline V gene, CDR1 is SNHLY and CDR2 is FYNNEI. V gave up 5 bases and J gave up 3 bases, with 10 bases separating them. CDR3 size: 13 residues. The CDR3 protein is CASSIGQHTEAFF. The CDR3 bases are TGTGCCAGCAGTATTGGACAGCACACTGAAGCTTTCTTT.

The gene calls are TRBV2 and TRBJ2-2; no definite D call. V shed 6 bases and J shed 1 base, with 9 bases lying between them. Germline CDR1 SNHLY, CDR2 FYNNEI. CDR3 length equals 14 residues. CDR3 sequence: CASRVGKNTGELFF. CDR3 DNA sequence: TGTGCCAGCAGGGTTGGGAAGAACACCGGGGAGCTGTTTTTT.

This chain's CDR3 is CASSLASDRGAAYEQYF. CDR3 DNA sequence: TGCGCCAGCAGCTTGGCGTCGGACAGGGGGGCCGCCTACGAGCAGTACTTC. The chain joins TRBV5-1 to TRBJ2-7; 10 nucleotides match TRBD1. Trimming cost V 0 bases and J 2 bases; bases outside gene matches: 8. Germline assignment: CDR1 SGHRS and CDR2 YFSETQ. The CDR3 runs 17 residues. Drawing the rest from reference TRBV5-1 and TRBJ2-7, the complete variable domain is KAGVTQTPRYLIKTRGQQVTLSCSPISGHRSVSWYQQTPGQGLQFLFEYFSETQRNKGNFPGRFSGRQFSNSRSEMNVSTLELGDSALYLCASSLASDRGAAYEQYFGPGTRLTVT.

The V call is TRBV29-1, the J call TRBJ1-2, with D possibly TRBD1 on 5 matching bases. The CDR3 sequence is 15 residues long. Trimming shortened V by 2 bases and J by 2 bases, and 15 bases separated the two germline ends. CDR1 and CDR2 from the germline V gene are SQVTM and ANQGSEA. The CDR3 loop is CSVEWAGGRNYGYTF. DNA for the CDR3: TGCAGCGTTGAATGGGCGGGGGGACGGAACTATGGCTACACCTTC.

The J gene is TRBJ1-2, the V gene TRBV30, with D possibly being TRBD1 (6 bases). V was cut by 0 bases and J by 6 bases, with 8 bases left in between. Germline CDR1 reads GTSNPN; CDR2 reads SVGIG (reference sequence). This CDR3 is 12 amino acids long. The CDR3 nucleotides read TGTGCCTGGAGTGTACACAGGGATGGCTACACCTTC. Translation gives CAWSVHRDGYTF.

As DNA, the CDR3 is TGTGCCAGCAGTCCGGATGGGCCAGATACGCAGTATTTT. The encoded protein is CASSPDGPDTQYF. This chain connects TRBV2 to TRBJ2-3, with D unclear. The CDR3 runs to 13 residues. From germline, CDR1 is SNHLY and CDR2 FYNNEI. V was clipped by 5 bases and J by 4 bases, with 10 bases between them.